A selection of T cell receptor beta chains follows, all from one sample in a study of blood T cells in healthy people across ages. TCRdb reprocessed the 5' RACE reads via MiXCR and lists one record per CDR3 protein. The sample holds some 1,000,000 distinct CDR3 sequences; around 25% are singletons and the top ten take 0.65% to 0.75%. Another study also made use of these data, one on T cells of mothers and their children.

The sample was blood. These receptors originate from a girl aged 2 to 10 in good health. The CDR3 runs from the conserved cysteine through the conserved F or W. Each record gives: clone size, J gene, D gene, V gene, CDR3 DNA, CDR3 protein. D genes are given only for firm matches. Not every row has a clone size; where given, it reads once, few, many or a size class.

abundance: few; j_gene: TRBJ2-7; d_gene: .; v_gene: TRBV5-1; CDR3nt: TGCGCCAGCAGCTTGGGATCTGGCGATGGCGAGCAGTACTTC; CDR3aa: CASSLGSGDGEQYF
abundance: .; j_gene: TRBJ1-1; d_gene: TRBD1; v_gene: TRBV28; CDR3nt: TGTGCCAGCAGTCCCGCAAACAGGGGACCCACTGAAGCTTTCTTT; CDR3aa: CASSPANRGPTEAFF
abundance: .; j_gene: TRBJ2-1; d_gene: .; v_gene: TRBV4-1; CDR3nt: TGCGCCAGCAGCCACACGGACCGGTACAATGAGCAGTTCTTC; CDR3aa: CASSHTDRYNEQFF
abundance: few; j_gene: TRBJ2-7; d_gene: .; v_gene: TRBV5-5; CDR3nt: TGTGCCAGCAGCTTCGCCGAATACGAGCAGTACTTC; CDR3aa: CASSFAEYEQYF
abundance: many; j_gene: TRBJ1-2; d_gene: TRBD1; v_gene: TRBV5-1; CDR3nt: TGCGCCAGCAGCCCCGGGACAGGGGGAGGCTACACCTTC; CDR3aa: CASSPGTGGGYTF
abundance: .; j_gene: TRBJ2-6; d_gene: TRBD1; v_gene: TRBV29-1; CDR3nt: TGCAGCGCACTACTCTGGACAGGGGGGCTCTCTGGGGCCAACGTCCTGACTTTC; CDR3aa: CSALLWTGGLSGANVLTF
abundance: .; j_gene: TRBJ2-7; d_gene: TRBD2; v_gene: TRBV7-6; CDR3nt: TGTGCCAGCAATGGCGGGGGGGCCGAAGAGCAGTACTTC; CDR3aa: CASNGGGAEEQYF
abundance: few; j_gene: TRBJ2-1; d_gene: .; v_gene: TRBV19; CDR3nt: TGTGCCAGTAGCCAATTCGAGAGGGGGCGGGGTGAGCAGTTCTTC; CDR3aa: CASSQFERGRGEQFF
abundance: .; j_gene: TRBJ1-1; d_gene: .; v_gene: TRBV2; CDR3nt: TGTGCCAGCCGACAAACCCAGAAAATTGAAGCTTTCTTT; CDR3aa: CASRQTQKIEAFF
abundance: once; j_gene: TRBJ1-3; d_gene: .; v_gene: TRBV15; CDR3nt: TGTGCCACCAGCATGTCAGGGTTGGCTGGAAACACCATATATTTT; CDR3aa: CATSMSGLAGNTIYF
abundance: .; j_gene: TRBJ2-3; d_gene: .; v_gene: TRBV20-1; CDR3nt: TGCAGTCCCATCCGGGTTACTAGCACAGATACGCAGTATTTT; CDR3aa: CSPIRVTSTDTQYF
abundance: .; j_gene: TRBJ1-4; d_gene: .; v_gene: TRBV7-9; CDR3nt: TGTGCCAGCAGCGGGGTGCCGGTGGCTAATGAAAAACTGTTTTTT; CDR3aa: CASSGVPVANEKLFF
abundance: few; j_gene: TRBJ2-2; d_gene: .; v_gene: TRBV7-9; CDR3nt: TGTGCCAGCAGCCTACAGAGGACAGCCGGGGCCGGGGAGCTGTTTTTT; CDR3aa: CASSLQRTAGAGELFF
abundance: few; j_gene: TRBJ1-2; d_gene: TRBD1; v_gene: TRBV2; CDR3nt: TGTGCCAGCAGGGGACAGGGGGACTATGGCTACACCTTC; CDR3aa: CASRGQGDYGYTF
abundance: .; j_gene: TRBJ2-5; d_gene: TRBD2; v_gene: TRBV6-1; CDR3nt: TGTGCCAGCCTTCCTTACCCGGCCGGACTAGCGAGGGAGACCCAGTACTTC; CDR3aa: CASLPYPAGLARETQYF
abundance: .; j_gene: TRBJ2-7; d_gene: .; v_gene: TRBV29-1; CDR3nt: TGCAGCGTTGCAGACTACGGGCAGTACTTC; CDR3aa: CSVADYGQYF